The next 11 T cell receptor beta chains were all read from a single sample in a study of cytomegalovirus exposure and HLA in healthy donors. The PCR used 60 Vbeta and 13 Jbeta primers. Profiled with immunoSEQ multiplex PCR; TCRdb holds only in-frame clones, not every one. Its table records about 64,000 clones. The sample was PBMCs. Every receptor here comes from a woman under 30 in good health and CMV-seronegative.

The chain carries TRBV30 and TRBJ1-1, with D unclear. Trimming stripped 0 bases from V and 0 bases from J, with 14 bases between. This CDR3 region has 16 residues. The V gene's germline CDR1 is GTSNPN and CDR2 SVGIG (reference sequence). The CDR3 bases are TGTGCCTGGAGTGTAGCAGGAAGAAACATGAACACTGAAGCTTTCTTT. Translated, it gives CAWSVAGRNMNTEAFF.

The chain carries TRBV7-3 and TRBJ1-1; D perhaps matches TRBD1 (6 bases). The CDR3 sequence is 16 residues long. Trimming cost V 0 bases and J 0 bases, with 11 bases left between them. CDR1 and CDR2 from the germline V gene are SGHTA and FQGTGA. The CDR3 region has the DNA TGTGCCAGCAGCTTAACTCGGACAGCTATGAACACTGAAGCTTTCTTT. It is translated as CASSLTRTAMNTEAFF.

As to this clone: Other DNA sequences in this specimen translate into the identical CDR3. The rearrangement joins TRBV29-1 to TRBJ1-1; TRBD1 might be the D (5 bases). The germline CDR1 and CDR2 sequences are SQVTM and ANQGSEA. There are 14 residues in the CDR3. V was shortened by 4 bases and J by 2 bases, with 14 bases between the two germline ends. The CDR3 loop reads CSVARVLDNTEAFF. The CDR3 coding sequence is TGCAGCGTTGCCAGGGTCCTCGACAACACTGAAGCTTTCTTT.

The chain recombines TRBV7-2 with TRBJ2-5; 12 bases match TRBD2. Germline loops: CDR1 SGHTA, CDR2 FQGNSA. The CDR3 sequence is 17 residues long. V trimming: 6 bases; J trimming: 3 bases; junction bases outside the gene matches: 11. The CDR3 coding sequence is TGTGCCAGCAGAACTCACGGACTAGCGGGATCTAAAGAGACCCAGTACTTC. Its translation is CASRTHGLAGSKETQYF. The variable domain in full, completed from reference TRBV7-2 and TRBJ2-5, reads GAGVSQSPSNKVTEKGKDVELRCDPISGHTALYWYRQSLGQGLEFLIYFQGNSAPDKSGLPSDRFSAERTGGSVSTLTIQRTQQEDSAVYLCASRTHGLAGSKETQYFGPGTRLLVL.

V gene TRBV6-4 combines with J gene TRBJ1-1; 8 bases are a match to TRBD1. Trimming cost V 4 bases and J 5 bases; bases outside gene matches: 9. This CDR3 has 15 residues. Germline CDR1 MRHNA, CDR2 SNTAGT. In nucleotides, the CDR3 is TGTGCCAGCAGTGTTTCCACAGGGGGGGGAACTGAAGCTTTCTTT. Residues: CASSVSTGGGTEAFF.

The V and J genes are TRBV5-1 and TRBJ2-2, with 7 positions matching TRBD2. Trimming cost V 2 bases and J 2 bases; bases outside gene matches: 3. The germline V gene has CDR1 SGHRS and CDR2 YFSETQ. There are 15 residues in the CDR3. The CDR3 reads CASSFREANTGELFF. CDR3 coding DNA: TGCGCCAGCAGCTTCCGGGAGGCAAACACCGGGGAGCTGTTTTTT.

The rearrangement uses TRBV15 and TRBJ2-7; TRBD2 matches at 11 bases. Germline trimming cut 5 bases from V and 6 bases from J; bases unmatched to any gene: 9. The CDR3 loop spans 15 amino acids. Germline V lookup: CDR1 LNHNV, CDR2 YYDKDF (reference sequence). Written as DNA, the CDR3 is TGTGCCACCAGCCATCAGACTAGCGGGACTCGCGAGCAGTACTTC. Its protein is CATSHQTSGTREQYF.

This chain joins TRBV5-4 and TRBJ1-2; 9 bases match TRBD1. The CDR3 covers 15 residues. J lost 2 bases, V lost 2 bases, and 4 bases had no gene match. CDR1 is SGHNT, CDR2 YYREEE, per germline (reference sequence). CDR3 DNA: TGTGCCAGCAGCTTCTCCGACAGGGGGAACTATGGCTACACCTTC. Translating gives CASSFSDRGNYGYTF.

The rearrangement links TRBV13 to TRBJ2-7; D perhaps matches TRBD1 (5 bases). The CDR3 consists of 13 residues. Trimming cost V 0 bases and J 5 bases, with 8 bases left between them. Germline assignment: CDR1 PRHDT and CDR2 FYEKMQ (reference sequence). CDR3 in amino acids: CASSLGREDEQYF. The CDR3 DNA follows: TGTGCCAGCAGCTTAGGCAGGGAAGACGAGCAGTACTTC.

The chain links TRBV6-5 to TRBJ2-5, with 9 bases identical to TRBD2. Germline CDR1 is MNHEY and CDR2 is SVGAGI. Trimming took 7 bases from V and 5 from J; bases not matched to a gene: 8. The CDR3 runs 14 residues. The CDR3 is CASTQRGLAETQYF. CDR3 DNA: TGTGCCAGCACTCAAAGGGGACTAGCTGAGACCCAGTACTTC.

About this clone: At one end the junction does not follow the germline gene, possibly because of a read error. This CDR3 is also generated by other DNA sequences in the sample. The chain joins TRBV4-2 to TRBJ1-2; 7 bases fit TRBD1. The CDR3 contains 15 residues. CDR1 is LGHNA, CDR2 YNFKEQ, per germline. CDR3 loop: CASSQGDRVGYGYTF. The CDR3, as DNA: TGTGCCAGCAGCCAAGGTGACAGGGTCGGCTATGGCTATACCTTC.